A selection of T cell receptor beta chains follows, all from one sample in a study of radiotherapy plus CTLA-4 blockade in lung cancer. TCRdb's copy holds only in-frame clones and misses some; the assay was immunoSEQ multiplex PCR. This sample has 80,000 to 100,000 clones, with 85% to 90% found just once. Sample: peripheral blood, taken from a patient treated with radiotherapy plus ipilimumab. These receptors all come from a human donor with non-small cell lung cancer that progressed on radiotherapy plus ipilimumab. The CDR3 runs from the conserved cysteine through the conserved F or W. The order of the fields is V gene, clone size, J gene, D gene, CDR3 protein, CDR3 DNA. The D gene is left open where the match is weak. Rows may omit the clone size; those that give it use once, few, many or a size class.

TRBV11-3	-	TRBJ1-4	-	CASSPGRINEKLFF	TGTGCCAGCAGCCCTGGTCGGATAAATGAAAAACTGTTTTTT
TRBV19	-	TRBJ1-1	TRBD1	CASSIAAGGRSEAFF	TGTGCCAGTAGTATCGCGGCAGGGGGTCGGTCTGAAGCTTTCTTT
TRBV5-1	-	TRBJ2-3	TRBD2	CASSNPSLAGRNTDAQYF	TGCGCCAGCAGCAACCCCTCTTTAGCGGGAAGGAACACAGATGCGCAGTATTTT
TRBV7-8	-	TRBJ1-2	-	CASTPLLGDYGYTF	TGTGCCAGCACCCCTCTCCTGGGGGACTATGGCTACACCTTC
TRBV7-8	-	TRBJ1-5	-	CASSLAFRDQPQHF	TGTGCCAGCAGCTTAGCGTTTCGAGACCAGCCCCAGCATTTT
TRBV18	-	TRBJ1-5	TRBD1	CASSPTGARQPQHF	TGTGCCAGCTCACCGACAGGGGCCAGGCAGCCCCAGCATTTT
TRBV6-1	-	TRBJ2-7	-	CASSHRQGLSYEQYF	TGTGCCAGCAGTCACCGACAGGGACTATCCTACGAGCAGTACTTC
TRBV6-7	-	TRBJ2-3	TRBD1	CASSSGLGDRDPDTQYF	TGTGCCAGCAGTTCTGGCCTCGGGGACAGGGACCCAGATACGCAGTATTTT
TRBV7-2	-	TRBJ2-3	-	CASSLGGTQYF	TGTGCCAGCAGCTTAGGTGGTACGCAGTATTTT
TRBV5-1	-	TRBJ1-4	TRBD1	CASSVGTGNEKLFF	TGCGCCAGCAGCGTCGGGACAGGGAATGAAAAACTGTTTTTT
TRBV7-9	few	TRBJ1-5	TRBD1	CASSGRDSHSNQPQHF	TGTGCCAGCAGCGGTCGGGACAGTCATAGCAATCAGCCCCAGCATTTT
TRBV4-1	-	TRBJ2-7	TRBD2	CASSPGDYYEQYF	TGCGCCAGCAGCCCGGGGGACTACTACGAGCAGTACTTC
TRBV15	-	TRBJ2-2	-	CATSRRKNTGELFF	TGTGCCACCAGCAGGAGAAAGAACACCGGGGAGCTGTTTTTT
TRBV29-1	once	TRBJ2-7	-	CSVELGPSPGYEQYF	TGCAGCGTTGAACTCGGACCCTCCCCCGGGTACGAGCAGTACTTC
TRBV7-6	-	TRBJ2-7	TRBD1	CASSRTGTGSYEQYF	TGTGCCAGCAGTCGTACCGGGACAGGTTCCTACGAGCAGTACTTC
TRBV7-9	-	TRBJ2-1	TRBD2	CASSPPGLADSEQFF	TGTGCCAGCAGCCCCCCGGGACTAGCGGACAGTGAGCAGTTCTTC
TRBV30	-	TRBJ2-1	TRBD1	CAWSGQGAYNEQFF	TGTGCCTGGAGCGGGCAGGGGGCCTACAATGAGCAGTTCTTC
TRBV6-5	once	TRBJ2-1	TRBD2	CAAMGALAGGNEQFF	TGTGCCGCCATGGGGGCACTAGCGGGAGGGAATGAGCAGTTCTTC
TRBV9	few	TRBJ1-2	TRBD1	CASSVAEGAGYGYTF	TGTGCCAGCAGCGTAGCTGAGGGGGCGGGCTATGGCTACACCTTC
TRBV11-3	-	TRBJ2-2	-	CASSLVAGLSNTGELFF	TGTGCCAGCAGCTTAGTGGCAGGGCTGTCGAACACCGGGGAGCTGTTTTTT
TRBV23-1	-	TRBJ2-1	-	CASSQQGRNEQFF	TGCGCCAGCAGTCAACAGGGGAGGAATGAGCAGTTCTTC
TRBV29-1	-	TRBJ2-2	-	CSVEDGVSGELFF	TGCAGCGTTGAAGATGGGGTATCCGGGGAGCTGTTTTTT
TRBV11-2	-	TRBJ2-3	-	CASKGGTELTDTQYF	TGTGCCAGCAAGGGGGGGACAGAACTCACAGATACGCAGTATTTT
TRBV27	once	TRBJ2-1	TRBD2	CASPPREGLGNEQFF	TGTGCCAGCCCGCCGCGGGAGGGCCTCGGGAATGAGCAGTTCTTC
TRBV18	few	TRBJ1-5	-	CASSRVEGNQPQHF	TGTGCCAGTTCCCGTGTTGAGGGCAATCAGCCCCAGCATTTT
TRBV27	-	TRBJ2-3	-	CASSSGYTDTQYF	TGTGCCAGCAGTTCCGGATACACAGATACGCAGTATTTT
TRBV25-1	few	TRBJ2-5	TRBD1	CASSARDRKETQYF	TGTGCCAGCAGTGCCCGGGACAGAAAAGAGACCCAGTACTTC
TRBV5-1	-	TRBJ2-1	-	CASSLAAGWNNEQFF	TGCGCCAGCAGCTTGGCCGCCGGCTGGAACAATGAGCAGTTCTTC
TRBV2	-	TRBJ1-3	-	CASSKDRFSGNTIYF	TGTGCCAGCAGTAAGGACAGATTCTCTGGAAACACCATATATTTT
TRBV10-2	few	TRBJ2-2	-	CASINPGGTGELFF	TGCGCCAGCATAAACCCTGGGGGCACCGGGGAGCTGTTTTTT
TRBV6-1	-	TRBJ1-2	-	CASSWGQNYGYTF	TGTGCCAGCAGTTGGGGGCAGAACTATGGCTACACCTTC
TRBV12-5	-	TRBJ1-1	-	CASGLEAGAPFF	TGTGCTAGTGGTTTGGAGGCGGGGGCGCCTTTCTTT
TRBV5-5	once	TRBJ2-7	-	CASSRTVEVGYEQYF	TGTGCCAGCAGCCGAACCGTGGAGGTAGGGTACGAGCAGTACTTC
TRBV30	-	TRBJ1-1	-	CAWRVHGSPTEAFF	TGTGCCTGGAGGGTACATGGCTCACCCACTGAAGCTTTCTTT
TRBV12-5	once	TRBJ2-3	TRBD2	CASGGTSDTDTQYF	TGTGCTAGTGGGGGAACTAGCGACACAGATACGCAGTATTTT
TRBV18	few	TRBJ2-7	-	CASSPDQGGEQYF	TGTGCCAGCTCACCTGATCAGGGTGGCGAGCAGTACTTC
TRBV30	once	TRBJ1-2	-	CAWSTGSNYGYTF	TGTGCCTGGAGTACGGGTTCTAACTATGGCTACACCTTC
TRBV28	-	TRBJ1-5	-	CASSPFGWGNQPQHF	TGTGCCAGCAGTCCCTTTGGGTGGGGGAATCAGCCCCAGCATTTT
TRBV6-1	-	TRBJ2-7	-	CASFDRRVKYEQYF	TGTGCCAGCTTTGACAGGAGGGTTAAGTACGAGCAGTACTTC
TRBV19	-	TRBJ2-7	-	CASSSGGRSYEQYF	TGTGCCAGTAGTAGCGGGGGCCGCTCCTACGAGCAGTACTTC
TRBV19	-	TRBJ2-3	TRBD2	CASSIASGSTDTQYF	TGTGCCAGTAGTATCGCTAGCGGAAGCACAGATACGCAGTATTTT
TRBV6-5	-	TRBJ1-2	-	CASSYWQGNGYTF	TGTGCCAGCAGTTACTGGCAGGGGAATGGCTACACCTTC
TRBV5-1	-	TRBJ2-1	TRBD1	CATRPGTGGGNEQFF	TGCGCCACCCGCCCGGGGACAGGGGGCGGGAATGAGCAGTTCTTC
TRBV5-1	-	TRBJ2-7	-	CASSLGVGQHYEQYF	TGCGCCAGCAGCTTGGGAGTCGGACAGCACTACGAGCAGTACTTC
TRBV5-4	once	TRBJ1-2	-	CASSLPGLYGYTF	TGTGCCAGCAGCTTGCCAGGACTCTATGGCTACACCTTC
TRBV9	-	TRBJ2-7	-	CASSVGTMSYEQYF	TGTGCCAGCAGCGTAGGGACCATGTCCTACGAGCAGTACTTC
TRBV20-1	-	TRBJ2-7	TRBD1	CSAGRGNEQYF	TGCAGTGCTGGCAGGGGGAACGAGCAGTACTTC
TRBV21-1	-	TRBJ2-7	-	CASSKDRNEQYF	TGTGCCAGCAGCAAAGATAGGAACGAGCAGTACTTC
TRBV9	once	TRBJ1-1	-	CASSVEQYTEAFF	TGTGCCAGCAGCGTAGAGCAATACACTGAAGCTTTCTTT
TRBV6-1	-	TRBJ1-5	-	CASSGAASNQPQHF	TGTGCCAGCAGTGGGGCGGCTAGCAATCAGCCCCAGCATTTT
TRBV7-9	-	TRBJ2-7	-	CASSNAGSFEQYF	TGTGCCAGCAGCAACGCCGGGAGTTTTGAGCAGTACTTC
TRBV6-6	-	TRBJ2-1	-	CASSSPAEQFF	TGTGCCAGCAGTTCCCCGGCTGAGCAGTTCTTC
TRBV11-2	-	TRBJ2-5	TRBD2	CASSYLSGSRETQYF	TGTGCCAGCAGCTACCTTAGCGGGAGTCGAGAGACCCAGTACTTC
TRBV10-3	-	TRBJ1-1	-	CATRNWGVGIGKNTEAFF	TGTGCCACACGGAATTGGGGGGTTGGTATTGGGAAGAACACTGAAGCTTTCTTT
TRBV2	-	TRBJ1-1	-	CASSDNRVFGTEAFF	TGTGCCAGCAGTGACAACAGGGTCTTTGGCACTGAAGCTTTCTTT